This T cell receptor (beta chain) was identified during a study of regulatory T cells in long-lasting Graves disease. Study as a whole: In persistent Graves' disease, antithyroid drugs had been taken for over 5 years and TSH receptor antibodies stayed positive. General study points: Comparison showed that persistent patients shared more public clonotypes (about 3,000) than new patients (966).

V was trimmed by 0 bases and J by 3 bases, leaving 12 bases between them. Germline CDR1 is SEHNR and CDR2 is FQNEAQ (reference sequence). The CDR3 runs 16 residues. Investigators prepared the TCR beta libraries by applying iRepertoire HTBI primers and Arm-PCR of CDR3 regions. Using its own MiXCR run on the multiplex PCR reads, TCRdb lists one record per CDR3 protein. The sample shows 350,000 to 500,000 distinct CDR3 sequences, around a fifth of them seen only once. Specified time point: persistent/refractory GD, antithyroid drugs over 5 years with positive TRAb. Extracted PBMC RNA gave rise to the TCR library. Patients all came to the study from an endocrinology department in Xi'an, China. Ten or more counts support this clonotype. Its antigen remains unknown.

This sample comprised peripheral blood mononuclear cells (PBMCs), obtained when the disease was refractory, from a patient treated with antithyroid drugs. The chain uses TRBV7-9 and TRBJ2-4; weak D call: TRBD2 (6 bases). This TCR was sampled from a female donor with Graves disease. The CDR3 spells CASSLALGTGKNIQYF. In nucleotides, the CDR3 is TGTGCCAGCAGCTTAGCGCTAGGGACTGGCAAAAACATTCAGTACTTC. The variable domain in full, completed from reference TRBV7-9 and TRBJ2-4, reads DTGVSQNPRHKITKRGQNVTFRCDPISEHNRLYWYRQTLGQGPEFLTYFQNEAQLEKSRLLSDRFSAERPKGSFSTLEIQRTEQGDSAMYLCASSLALGTGKNIQYFGAGTRLSVL.